This passage covers 3 T cell receptor beta chains from one sample sequenced in a study of CD8 T cells in Susac syndrome. Random hexamers were used to reverse transcribe an amount of about 0.45 to 1 ug RNA. From the immunoSEQ multiplex PCR reads, TCRdb called clonotypes with MiXCR, one entry per CDR3 protein. Here the sample spans 160,000 or so distinct CDR3 sequences, under 95% being singletons. Sequenced material: CD4+ T cells from PBMCs. These receptors were obtained from a human donor with Susac syndrome.

The genes are TRBV6-5 and TRBJ2-7, with D perhaps being TRBD1 or TRBD2 (5 bases each). V was pared by 0 bases and J by 6 bases, with 21 bases between. This CDR3 has 17 amino acids. CDR1 and CDR2 from the germline V gene are MNHEY and SVGAGI. The CDR3 loop reads CASSYSPRGREAPEQYF. For the CDR3, the DNA is TGTGCCAGCAGTTACTCCCCTCGGGGCAGGGAAGCACCCGAGCAGTACTTC.

The chain uses TRBV13 and TRBJ2-5; D is possibly TRBD1 or TRBD2 (5 bases each). Germline values: CDR1 PRHDT, CDR2 FYEKMQ (reference sequence). CDR3 length: 13 amino acids. Trimming removed 2 bases at V and 12 bases at J, with 16 bases between. CDR3 in amino acids: CASSLMGTRDEYF. In nucleotides, the CDR3 is TGTGCCAGCAGCTTAATGGGGACCCGGGACGAGTACTTC.

This chain links TRBV7-2 with TRBJ2-5; 7 nucleotides agree with TRBD1. The CDR3 has 15 amino acids. Unmatched junction bases numbered 5, after V lost 0 bases and J lost 4 bases. Germline lookup yields CDR1 SGHTA and CDR2 FQGNSA. The CDR3 nucleotides are TGTGCCAGCAGCTTAGCAACGGCAGGGGGAGAGACCCAGTACTTC. It codes for CASSLATAGGETQYF.